The clone carrying this T cell receptor (beta chain) showed up just once. Antigen unknown. The trim removed 7 bases at V and 1 base at J, leaving 4 bases unmatched. There are 13 residues in the CDR3. From germline, CDR1 is SGHDT and CDR2 YYEEEE. This sample was included in a study of beta chain features in type 1 diabetes. It was via CD45RO/CCR7/CD25/CD127/CD95/CD27 that CD4+ naive, central memory, regulatory and stem cell-like memory cells were sorted. Of the isolated RNA, all was reverse transcribed, and so the sequenced material was expressed TCRB transcripts. Sequencing used immunoSEQ multiplex PCR; TCRdb keeps in-frame clones, though not all of them. The sample includes 200,000 to 250,000 clones, approximately 15% of them seen just once. Points from the study as a whole: It was possible that PCR favored shorter templates, equally so in patients and controls. TCRB CDR3s from Type 1 diabetes patients were moderately but significantly shorter in all four CD4+ subsets.

The chain uses TRBV5-6 and TRBJ2-5; TRBD1 agrees at 7 bases. The receptor was derived from a man aged 30 to 45 with type 1 diabetes. Sequencing was carried out using naive CD4+ T cells from blood. This CDR3 is CASFQGVQETQYF. In nucleotides, the CDR3 is TGTGCCAGCTTCCAGGGGGTCCAAGAGACCCAGTACTTC.